This entry features one T cell receptor (beta chain) sequence. A much larger clone lies one base from this, so it may be a read error. The data belong to a study of T cells in Graves' hyperthyroidism and ophthalmopathy. Germline CDR1 reads MNHNS; CDR2 reads SASEGT. The CDR3 totals 14 residues. V gave up 10 bases and J gave up 6 bases, with 22 bases separating them. It was RNA transcripts that yielded the amplified TCR beta CDR3 regions. TCR CDR3 regions were first amplified by RT-PCR with HTBI primers. TCRdb processed the multiplex PCR reads anew with MiXCR; each CDR3 protein has one entry. The sample yields a few hundred thousand distinct CDR3 sequences, 15% to 19% seen once.

The sequencing sample was made of blood. This clonotype was obtained from a woman between 25 and 40 years old with Graves' hyperthyroidism. The V call is TRBV6-1, the J call TRBJ2-7; D is unresolved. The CDR3 nucleotides are TGTGCCACCATACGGCTCGTAGGGCCTTCCGAGCAGTACTTC. Encoded protein: CATIRLVGPSEQYF.